These 5 T cell receptor beta chains share one sample of origin, sequenced in a study of cytomegalovirus exposure and HLA in healthy donors. The PCR made use of 60 Vbeta and 13 Jbeta primers. The data were produced by immunoSEQ multiplex PCR, yet TCRdb's version contains in-frame clones alone and is incomplete. Of about 160,000 clones in the sample, just under 80% are singletons; the top ten hold approximately 7%. Sequenced input: PBMCs. Receptors were obtained from a woman aged 40 to 50 in good health and CMV-seropositive.

A single count supports this clone. This chain links TRBV5-1 with TRBJ2-1, with 11 positions matching TRBD2. The CDR3 has 15 residues. Germline V CDR1 and CDR2: SGHRS, YFSETQ. The V and J ends lost 4 bases and 8 bases, in that order; junction bases with no gene match: 8. The CDR3 DNA sequence: TGCGCCAGCAGCCTAACTAGCGGGGGATCCTATGAGCAGTTCTTC. Encoded protein: CASSLTSGGSYEQFF.

V is TRBV15 and J is TRBJ2-6; D is perhaps TRBD2 (5 bases). V was pared by 5 bases and J by 4 bases, with 15 bases between. The germline V gene has CDR1 LNHNV and CDR2 YYDKDF (reference sequence). The CDR3 totals 16 residues. The CDR3 is CATSEGPPSGANVLTF. The CDR3 DNA sequence: TGTGCCACCAGCGAGGGTCCTCCCTCGGGGGCCAACGTCCTGACTTTC.

The V call is TRBV5-1, the J call TRBJ2-3; D perhaps matches TRBD2 (7 bases). The CDR3 has 15 residues. The ends were cut back, 0 bases at V and 0 bases at J, with 8 bases in the middle. The germline V gene has CDR1 SGHRS and CDR2 YFSETQ. As DNA, the CDR3 is TGCGCCAGCAGCTTGGGCGGGGGCAGCACAGATACGCAGTATTTT. The encoded protein is CASSLGGGSTDTQYF.

The CDR3 is CASSLTPVAISNQPQHF. As DNA, the CDR3 is TGTGCCAGCAGCCTCACGCCGGTAGCCATTAGCAATCAGCCCCAGCATTTT. The rearrangement links TRBV27 to TRBJ1-5; D gene uncertain. Germline values: CDR1 MNHEY, CDR2 SMNVEV (reference sequence). The CDR3 totals 17 residues. V lost 6 bases and J 0 bases, leaving 18 bases between the germline ends.

This clone was observed a single time. V usage is TRBV10-3 and J usage is TRBJ1-1, with 9 bases matching TRBD1. The V and J ends lost 11 bases and 4 bases, in that order; junction bases with no gene match: 14. Per the germline V gene, CDR1 is ENHRY and CDR2 is SYGVKD. This CDR3 region has 15 residues. This chain's CDR3 is CAFLGAGTGSTEAFF. The DNA of the CDR3 is TGTGCCTTCCTTGGTGCGGGGACAGGGTCCACTGAAGCTTTCTTT.